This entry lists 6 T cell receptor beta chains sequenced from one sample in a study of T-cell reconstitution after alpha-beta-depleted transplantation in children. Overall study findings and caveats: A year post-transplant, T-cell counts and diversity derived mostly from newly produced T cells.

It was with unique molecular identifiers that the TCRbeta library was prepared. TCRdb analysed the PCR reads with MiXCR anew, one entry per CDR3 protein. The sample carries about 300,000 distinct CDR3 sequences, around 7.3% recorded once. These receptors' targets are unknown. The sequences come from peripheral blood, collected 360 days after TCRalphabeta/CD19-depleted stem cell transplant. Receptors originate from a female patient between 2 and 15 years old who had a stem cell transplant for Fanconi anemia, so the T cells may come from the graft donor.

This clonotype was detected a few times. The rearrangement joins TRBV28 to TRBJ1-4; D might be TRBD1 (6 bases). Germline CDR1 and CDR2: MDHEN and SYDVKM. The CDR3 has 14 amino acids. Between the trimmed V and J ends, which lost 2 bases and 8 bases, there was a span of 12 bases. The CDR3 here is CASSLQGIEEKLFF. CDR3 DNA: TGTGCCAGCAGTTTACAGGGGATAGAAGAAAAACTGTTTTTT.

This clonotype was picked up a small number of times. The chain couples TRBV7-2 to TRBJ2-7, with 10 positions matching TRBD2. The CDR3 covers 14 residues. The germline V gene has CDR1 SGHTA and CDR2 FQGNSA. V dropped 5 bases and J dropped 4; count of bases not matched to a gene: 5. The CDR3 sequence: CASSPGLAWYEQYF. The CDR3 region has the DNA TGTGCCAGCAGCCCGGGACTAGCGTGGTACGAGCAGTACTTC. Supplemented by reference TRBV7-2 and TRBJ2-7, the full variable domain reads GAGVSQSPSNKVTEKGKDVELRCDPISGHTALYWYRQSLGQGLEFLIYFQGNSAPDKSGLPSDRFSAERTGGSVSTLTIQRTQQEDSAVYLCASSPGLAWYEQYFGPGTRLTVT.

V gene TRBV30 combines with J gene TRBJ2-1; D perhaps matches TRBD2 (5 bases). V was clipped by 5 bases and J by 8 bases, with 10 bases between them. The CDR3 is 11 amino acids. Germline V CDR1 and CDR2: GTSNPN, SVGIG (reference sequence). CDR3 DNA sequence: TGTGCCTGGGGCGGAGGCGATGAGCAGTTCTTC. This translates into CAWGGGDEQFF.

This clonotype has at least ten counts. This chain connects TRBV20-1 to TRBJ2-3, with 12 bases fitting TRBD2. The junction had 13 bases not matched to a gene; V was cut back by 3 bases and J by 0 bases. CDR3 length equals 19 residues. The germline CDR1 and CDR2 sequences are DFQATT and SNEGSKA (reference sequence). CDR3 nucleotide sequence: TGCAGTGCTAGGGGCATCTGGACTAGCGGGGCAGGGAGCACAGATACGCAGTATTTT. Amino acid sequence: CSARGIWTSGAGSTDTQYF.

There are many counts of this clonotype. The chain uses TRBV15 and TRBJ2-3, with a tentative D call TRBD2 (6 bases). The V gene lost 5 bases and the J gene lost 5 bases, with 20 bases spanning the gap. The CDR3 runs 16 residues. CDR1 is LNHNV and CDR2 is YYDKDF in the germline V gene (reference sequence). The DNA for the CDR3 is TGTGCCACCAGCTCCCGGCTAGCGCTAAGGGGAGATACGCAGTATTTT. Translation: CATSSRLALRGDTQYF.

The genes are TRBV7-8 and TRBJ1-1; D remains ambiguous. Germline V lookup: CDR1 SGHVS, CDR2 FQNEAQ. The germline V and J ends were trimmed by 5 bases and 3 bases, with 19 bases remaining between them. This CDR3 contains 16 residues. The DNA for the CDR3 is TGTGCCAGCAGCCTAGATGGTGGATTAGAGGACACTGAAGCTTTCTTT. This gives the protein CASSLDGGLEDTEAFF.